These 32 T cell receptor beta chains originate from one sample sequenced in a study of blood T cell repertoires in COVID-19. TCRdb's copy holds only in-frame clones and misses some; the assay was immunoSEQ multiplex PCR. The repertoire holds 100,000 to 150,000 clones, with around 83% as singletons. Sequenced material: peripheral blood. All receptors come from a man in his sixties with acute or convalescent COVID-19.

The V call is TRBV18, the J call TRBJ2-2; no clear D gene. The ends were cut back, 3 bases at V and 8 bases at J, with 10 bases in the middle. The length of the CDR3 is 13 residues. In germline, CDR1 is KGHSH, CDR2 LQKENI. DNA for the CDR3: TGTGCCAGCTCACCGGCGGTTCAGGGGGAGCTGTTTTTT. Translation: CASSPAVQGELFF.

This CDR3 is CASRAGTGAYEQYF. The DNA of the CDR3 is TGTGCCAGCAGAGCCGGGACAGGGGCCTACGAGCAGTACTTC. The chain uses TRBV27 and TRBJ2-7; 10 bases are shared with TRBD1. The CDR3 sequence is 14 residues long. The V gene end was trimmed by 6 bases and the J gene end by 2 bases; junction bases not matched to a gene: 4. The germline V gene encodes CDR1 MNHEY and CDR2 SMNVEV (reference sequence).

The V call is TRBV13, the J call TRBJ2-1; D is possibly TRBD1 (8 bases). The CDR3 is 16 residues long. Germline V gives CDR1 PRHDT, CDR2 FYEKMQ (reference sequence). The V and J ends lost 5 bases and 8 bases respectively, with 22 bases between them. This CDR3 reads CASSPGGGTGFDEQFF. The CDR3, as DNA: TGTGCCAGCAGCCCAGGGGGGGGGACAGGCTTCGATGAGCAGTTCTTC.

The CDR3: CASSTPPGGYTF. The CDR3 DNA sequence: TGCGCCAGCAGCACCCCTCCCGGGGGCTACACCTTC. The chain employs TRBV5-1 and TRBJ1-2, with D unresolved. The germline V and J ends were trimmed by 4 bases and 8 bases, with 12 bases remaining between them. The CDR3 length is 12 residues. Germline CDR1 and CDR2: SGHRS and YFSETQ.

The V gene is TRBV10-3, the J gene TRBJ2-7; 8 bases agree with TRBD2. Germline-derived CDR1 and CDR2 are ENHRY and SYGVKD. The CDR3 extends over 18 amino acids. The J segment lost 5 bases and the V segment lost 1 base, leaving 16 bases of the junction unmatched. The CDR3 sequence: CAISELAAGEHRGDEQYF. The CDR3, as DNA: TGTGCCATCAGTGAGTTAGCAGCGGGAGAACACCGGGGCGACGAGCAGTACTTC.

V and J are TRBV4-1 and TRBJ2-3, with 9 bases matching TRBD1. This CDR3 is built from 16 residues. Trimming cost V 6 bases and J 1 base; bases outside gene matches: 8. Germline V gives CDR1 MGHRA, CDR2 YSYEKL. This CDR3 reads CASRQIGQGRTDTQYF. CDR3 DNA sequence: TGCGCCAGCAGGCAGATCGGACAGGGGCGCACAGATACGCAGTATTTT.

The chain combines TRBV28 with TRBJ2-2; 10 nucleotides agree with TRBD2. With V trimmed by 7 bases and J by 6 bases, 8 bases remained unmatched. The CDR3 runs 15 residues. Germline assignment: CDR1 MDHEN and CDR2 SYDVKM. Here the CDR3 reads CASTPSGSRAGELFF. As DNA, the CDR3 is TGTGCCAGCACCCCTAGCGGGAGCAGAGCCGGGGAGCTGTTTTTT.

This clone was recorded once. The rearrangement uses TRBV11-1 and TRBJ1-6; 7 bases line up with TRBD1. Trimming cost V 5 bases and J 7 bases; bases outside gene matches: 8. Germline assignment: CDR1 SGHAT and CDR2 FQDESV (reference sequence). The length of the CDR3 is 15 residues. The CDR3 DNA sequence: TGTGCCAGCAGCCCAAGGTCAGGGGGGAATTCACCCCTCCACTTT. Translation: CASSPRSGGNSPLHF.

The chain couples TRBV27 to TRBJ1-5; 9 bases fit TRBD1. The CDR3 extends over 13 amino acids. J gave up 6 bases and V 6 bases, and 3 bases lay outside the gene matches. The germline V gene encodes CDR1 MNHEY and CDR2 SMNVEV (reference sequence). The CDR3 region is CASRGQGGQPQHF. The CDR3 region has the DNA TGTGCCAGCAGGGGACAGGGTGGTCAGCCCCAGCATTTT.

The chain employs TRBV7-8 and TRBJ1-2; D gene ambiguous. V was trimmed by 3 bases and J by 4 bases, leaving 9 bases between them. Germline loops: CDR1 SGHVS, CDR2 FQNEAQ. The length of the CDR3 is 13 residues. This CDR3 is CASSFGVAYGYTF. CDR3 sequence (DNA): TGTGCCAGCAGCTTCGGAGTCGCCTATGGCTACACCTTC.

This chain links TRBV4-2 with TRBJ1-2; D remains unclear. The CDR3 runs to 12 residues. Germline V lookup: CDR1 LGHNA, CDR2 YNFKEQ. V lost 0 bases and J 8 bases, leaving 7 bases between the germline ends. CDR3 nucleotides: TGTGCCAGCAGCCAAGAACTGGGCGGCTACACCTTC. It codes for CASSQELGGYTF.

This clone was recorded a few times. This chain joins TRBV28 and TRBJ1-5; TRBD1 aligns across 9 bases. Trimming removed 7 bases from V and 8 bases from J; junction bases left unmatched: 9. The CDR3 spans 14 residues. CDR1 MDHEN and CDR2 SYDVKM come from the germline V gene. Here the CDR3 DNA reads TGTGCCAGCATCCAGACAGGGGGGATGGAGCCCCAGCATTTT. Translation gives CASIQTGGMEPQHF. Full variable domain (missing parts from reference TRBV28 and TRBJ1-5): DVKVTQSSRYLVKRTGEKVFLECVQDMDHENMFWYRQDPGLGLRLIYFSYDVKMKEKGDIPEGYSVSREKKERFSLILESASTNQTSMYLCASIQTGGMEPQHFGDGTRLSIL.

J is TRBJ2-3 and V is TRBV3-1 (or the pseudogene TRBV3-2); 10 nucleotides align to TRBD2. The CDR3 spans 13 residues. After removal of 4 bases from V and 6 bases from J, the junction contained 1 base not matched to a gene. Germline CDR1 is LGHDT and CDR2 is YNNKEL (reference sequence). CDR3 region: CASSLAGGDTQYF. DNA of the CDR3: TGTGCCAGCAGCCTAGCGGGAGGCGATACGCAGTATTTT.

This clone was observed a handful of times. This chain links TRBV25-1 with TRBJ2-7; 9 nucleotides line up with TRBD2. The CDR3 extends over 18 amino acids. Per the germline V gene, CDR1 is MGHDK and CDR2 is SYGVNS. Trimming at V came to 8 bases and at J to 5 bases, leaving 22 bases not matched to a gene. The CDR3 nucleotides are TGTGCCAGCGCCCCACTAGCGGGTTTCGGCCGAACAGTCCACGAGCAGTACTTC. Translating it yields CASAPLAGFGRTVHEQYF.

This clone has a handful of counts. V is TRBV6-5 and J is TRBJ2-2; D remains unclear. The V gene's germline CDR1 is MNHEY and CDR2 SVGAGI. V lost 0 bases and J 2 bases, leaving 10 bases between the germline ends. The CDR3 has 16 amino acids. The CDR3 nucleotides read TGTGCCAGCAGTTACTCGGAGAGACTCAACACCGGGGAGCTGTTTTTT. Its protein is CASSYSERLNTGELFF.

The genes are TRBV27 and TRBJ1-2, with 7 bases matching TRBD1. J gave up 3 bases and V 5 bases, and 9 bases lay outside the gene matches. CDR1 is MNHEY and CDR2 is SMNVEV in the germline V gene (reference sequence). The CDR3 has 15 residues. The CDR3 here is CASSPWTGRDYGYTF. CDR3 sequence (DNA): TGTGCCAGCAGTCCGTGGACAGGTCGGGACTATGGCTACACCTTC.

This clone was seen a single time. The rearrangement links TRBV2 to TRBJ2-7, with TRBD2 identical over 13 bases. CDR1 and CDR2 (germline): SNHLY, FYNNEI. This CDR3 is built from 16 residues. V lost 5 bases and J lost 3; bases outside the gene matches: 7. The CDR3 loop is CASSPGTSGTDYEQYF. CDR3 coding DNA: TGTGCCAGCAGTCCCGGGACTAGCGGGACTGACTACGAGCAGTACTTC. Full variable domain (remainder filled in from reference TRBV2 and TRBJ2-7): EPEVTQTPSHQVTQMGQEVILRCVPISNHLYFYWYRQILGQKVEFLVSFYNNEISEKSEIFDDQFSVERPDGSNFTLKIRSTKLEDSAMYFCASSPGTSGTDYEQYFGPGTRLTVT.

The chain employs TRBV7-6 and TRBJ1-3, with 7 bases aligning to TRBD1. The CDR3 runs to 16 residues. Losses at the gene ends were 5 bases for V and 6 bases for J; bases not matched to a gene: 13. Germline V CDR1 and CDR2: SGHVS, FNYEAQ. CDR3 coding DNA: TGTGCCAGCAGCCGCCTACAGGGGACAACAACAAACACCATATATTTT. Its protein product is CASSRLQGTTTNTIYF.

CDR3 sequence (DNA): TGTGCCAGCAGCCCTCCGGGACAGAGAAATAATTCACCCCTCCACTTT. Encoded protein: CASSPPGQRNNSPLHF. This chain connects TRBV14 to TRBJ1-6; 7 bases match TRBD1. The ends lost 4 bases at V and 5 bases at J; junction bases unmatched: 8. Germline-derived CDR1 and CDR2 are SGHDN and FVKESK. This CDR3 comprises 16 residues. The full variable domain, its missing parts supplied by reference TRBV14 and TRBJ1-6, is EAGVTQFPSHSVIEKGQTVTLRCDPISGHDNLYWYRRVMGKEIKFLLHFVKESKQDESGMPNNRFLAERTGGTYSTLKVQPAELEDSGVYFCASSPPGQRNNSPLHFGNGTRLTVT.

The V call is TRBV19, the J call TRBJ2-1; the match to TRBD1 covers 7 bases. Germline assignment: CDR1 LNHDA and CDR2 SQIVND (reference sequence). This CDR3 region has 16 residues. Trimming took 1 base from V and 7 from J; bases not matched to a gene: 10. This chain's CDR3 is CASSIGRRDSRNEQFF. CDR3 bases: TGTGCCAGTAGTATAGGTCGCCGGGACAGTCGAAATGAGCAGTTCTTC.

The chain has TRBV27 and TRBJ1-2; D gene unclear. V was pared by 3 bases and J by 4 bases, with 15 bases between. Germline V gene lookup returns CDR1 MNHEY and CDR2 SMNVEV (reference sequence). This CDR3 is 15 amino acids long. The CDR3 nucleotides read TGTGCCAGCAGTTTTCTCGGGTACGGGTCCTATGGCTACACCTTC. It specifies CASSFLGYGSYGYTF.

The chain links TRBV28 to TRBJ1-5, with 8 bases matching TRBD1. Germline values: CDR1 MDHEN, CDR2 SYDVKM. V dropped 1 base and J dropped 4; count of bases not matched to a gene: 6. The CDR3 runs to 16 residues. The CDR3 reads CASSLSGQGRNQPQHF. The CDR3 DNA sequence: TGTGCCAGCAGTTTATCTGGACAGGGTCGGAATCAGCCCCAGCATTTT.

This clone was counted once. The chain links TRBV5-1 to TRBJ2-1; maybe TRBD2 (5 bases). The CDR3 loop spans 12 amino acids. Germline-derived CDR1 and CDR2 are SGHRS and YFSETQ. Trimming stripped 3 bases from V and 9 bases from J, with 10 bases between. CDR3 sequence: CASSSYEGEQFF. DNA for the CDR3: TGCGCCAGCAGCTCTTATGAGGGTGAGCAGTTCTTC.

V and J are TRBV6-5 and TRBJ2-2; possibly TRBD1 for D (6 bases). The V end lost 2 bases, the J end lost 2 bases, and 12 bases lay between the germline ends. Germline values: CDR1 MNHEY, CDR2 SVGAGI. The CDR3 contains 16 residues. DNA for the CDR3: TGTGCCAGCAGTTACGTTACAGGGCGCAACACCGGGGAGCTGTTTTTT. Translation: CASSYVTGRNTGELFF.

The chain recombines TRBV28 with TRBJ1-2, with D uncertain. Trimming removed 4 bases at V and 4 bases at J, with 13 bases between. CDR1 and CDR2 from the germline V gene are MDHEN and SYDVKM. This CDR3 comprises 14 residues. The CDR3 nucleotides read TGTGCCAGCAGTTCGCACATGGCGGCCTATGGCTACACCTTC. Its translation is CASSSHMAAYGYTF.

The chain uses TRBV6-5 and TRBJ2-7; 7 bases map to TRBD2. V dropped 8 bases and J dropped 3; count of bases not matched to a gene: 10. The germline CDR1 and CDR2 sequences are MNHEY and SVGAGI. The CDR3 loop spans 14 amino acids. In DNA, the CDR3 is TGTGCCAGCGGGAGGGCAGGAGGGATCTACGAGCAGTACTTC. Translating it yields CASGRAGGIYEQYF.

The chain links TRBV14 to TRBJ2-7, with a weak D call TRBD2 (7 bases). Deletions cut 4 bases from V and 6 bases from J, with 10 bases between. The CDR3 consists of 12 residues. Germline CDR1 is SGHDN and CDR2 is FVKESK. For the CDR3, the DNA is TGTGCCAGCAGCCCCGGGGGGCGCGAGCAGTACTTC. Residues: CASSPGGREQYF. Full variable domain (remainder filled in from reference TRBV14 and TRBJ2-7): EAGVTQFPSHSVIEKGQTVTLRCDPISGHDNLYWYRRVMGKEIKFLLHFVKESKQDESGMPNNRFLAERTGGTYSTLKVQPAELEDSGVYFCASSPGGREQYFGPGTRLTVT.

The chain employs TRBV9 and TRBJ2-5; 9 nucleotides agree with TRBD2. Trimming removed 0 bases from V and 2 bases from J; junction bases left unmatched: 5. This CDR3 spans 16 amino acids. Germline CDR1 SGDLS, CDR2 YYNGEE. DNA for the CDR3: TGTGCCAGCAGCGTAGGCAGACTAGCGGATCAAGAGACCCAGTACTTC. Residues: CASSVGRLADQETQYF.

This clone was seen once. The CDR3, as DNA: TGTGCCAGTAGTATCTCCGCAACGAGCACCCAGCATTTT. Its protein is CASSISATSTQHF. This chain links TRBV19 with TRBJ1-5, with D hard to call. V was pared by 3 bases and J by 11 bases, with 14 bases between. The V gene's germline CDR1 is LNHDA and CDR2 SQIVND (reference sequence). The length of the CDR3 is 13 residues.

The rearrangement joins TRBV7-8 to TRBJ1-2; tentatively, D is TRBD1 (6 bases). CDR1 is SGHVS, CDR2 FQNEAQ, per germline. V was clipped by 5 bases and J by 5 bases, with 24 bases between them. This CDR3 is 17 amino acids long. The CDR3 sequence: CASSPRGGSQADYGYTF. Written as DNA, the CDR3 is TGTGCCAGCAGCCCGAGGGGGGGCAGCCAGGCCGATTATGGCTACACCTTC.

The chain couples TRBV9 to TRBJ2-5; D possibly corresponds to TRBD2 (5 bases). With 0 bases removed from V and 2 bases from J, the gap between germline ends came to 14 bases. Germline lookup yields CDR1 SGDLS and CDR2 YYNGEE. This CDR3 region has 16 residues. CDR3 amino acids: CASSVGGFTSQETQYF. CDR3 nucleotide sequence: TGTGCCAGCAGCGTAGGAGGCTTTACTAGTCAAGAGACCCAGTACTTC.

This chain uses TRBV14 with TRBJ1-1; 8 bases map to TRBD1. Trimming took 6 bases from V and 1 from J; bases not matched to a gene: 22. CDR1 and CDR2 (germline): SGHDN, FVKESK. This CDR3 is built from 20 residues. In nucleotides, the CDR3 is TGTGCCAGCAGGCGCCCGGACAGGGAATTACTAGGTGTGGGGAACACTGAAGCTTTCTTT. Protein sequence: CASRRPDRELLGVGNTEAFF.